This is a list of T cell receptor beta chains from one sample in a study of shared clonotypes between healthy human individuals. This table comes from immunoSEQ multiplex PCR, and its TCRdb copy is limited to in-frame clones, with some not included. The table has 2 million to 2.5 million clones, about 92% seen once; the top ten hold about 1.8%. The specimen sequenced was naive CD8+ T cells from PBMCs. These receptors came from a young man in good health. Some clones in this sample may be carry-over from other donors' samples. The CDR3 runs from the conserved cysteine through the conserved F or W. The size field is filled for only some rows; it gives once, few, many or a size class.

v_gene: TRBV28; abundance: once; CDR3aa: CASSGDQGVTQYF
v_gene: TRBV4-2; abundance: NA; CDR3aa: CASSQGVVGILREQFF
v_gene: TRBV16; abundance: NA; CDR3aa: CASSSTGVRDNYGYTF
v_gene: TRBV11-1; abundance: NA; CDR3aa: CASSLAEGLTEAFF
v_gene: TRBV7-9; abundance: NA; CDR3aa: CASSLEGTPNTEAFF
v_gene: TRBV19; abundance: NA; CDR3aa: CASSERGNQETQYF
v_gene: TRBV4-3; abundance: once; CDR3aa: CASSPDRGSSYNEQFF
v_gene: TRBV27; abundance: NA; CDR3aa: CASSLVIRGTEAFF
v_gene: TRBV19; abundance: once; CDR3aa: CASSGRGRGDYGYTF
v_gene: TRBV4-3; abundance: NA; CDR3aa: CASSRLDRGRTGELFF
v_gene: TRBV30; abundance: NA; CDR3aa: CAWRYPGETQYF
v_gene: TRBV5-4; abundance: NA; CDR3aa: CASSSAKGGLHAPYGYTF
v_gene: TRBV7-3; abundance: NA; CDR3aa: CASSSTTSEYNEQFF
v_gene: TRBV5-6; abundance: NA; CDR3aa: CASSDGTRNIQYF
v_gene: TRBV5-4; abundance: NA; CDR3aa: CATAGRQAPNEQYF
v_gene: TRBV5-6; abundance: NA; CDR3aa: CASSLDVAVRDDLNEQFF
v_gene: TRBV7-9; abundance: NA; CDR3aa: CVSSLENYGYTF
v_gene: TRBV13; abundance: NA; CDR3aa: CASSLARDRVSTDTQYF
v_gene: TRBV27; abundance: NA; CDR3aa: CASSPGLAEVRETQYF
v_gene: TRBV4-2; abundance: NA; CDR3aa: CASSQDVGIPSTDTQYF
v_gene: TRBV5-6; abundance: once; CDR3aa: CASNYQDEQFF
v_gene: TRBV27; abundance: NA; CDR3aa: CASSSPGETQYF
v_gene: TRBV1; abundance: NA; CDR3aa: CTSSRGAYYEQYF
v_gene: TRBV11-2; abundance: NA; CDR3aa: CASSLGGREAYEQYF
v_gene: TRBV4-3; abundance: once; CDR3aa: CASSQDPTDRISGYTF
v_gene: TRBV27; abundance: NA; CDR3aa: CASRPRTRVAGNQPQHF
v_gene: TRBV2; abundance: NA; CDR3aa: CASSPGWNEKLFF
v_gene: TRBV7-9; abundance: NA; CDR3aa: CASSGGTGDEQYF
v_gene: TRBV28; abundance: NA; CDR3aa: CASSLNLARLGGYTF
v_gene: TRBV28; abundance: NA; CDR3aa: CASSSDPNWVRDEQYF
v_gene: TRBV5-5; abundance: once; CDR3aa: CASSLGGSLSYEQYF
v_gene: TRBV10-3; abundance: NA; CDR3aa: CAISESGQVDEQFF
v_gene: TRBV7-3; abundance: NA; CDR3aa: CASSSLAGNSYEQYF
v_gene: TRBV10-3; abundance: NA; CDR3aa: CAISDGVNYGYTF
v_gene: TRBV28; abundance: NA; CDR3aa: CASSLGPTQVSYEQYF
v_gene: TRBV27; abundance: once; CDR3aa: CASSLSLRANYGYTF
v_gene: TRBV5-1; abundance: few; CDR3aa: CASSLGSSGFYEQYF
v_gene: TRBV7-8; abundance: NA; CDR3aa: CASSLEGTGGWYGYTF
v_gene: TRBV7-8; abundance: NA; CDR3aa: CASSFGLADEQYF
v_gene: TRBV28; abundance: NA; CDR3aa: CASSLLGRDEQFF
v_gene: TRBV4-2; abundance: NA; CDR3aa: CASSQDMFIGVTQYF
v_gene: TRBV7-3; abundance: NA; CDR3aa: CASSLIGQVGEQFF
v_gene: TRBV7-8; abundance: NA; CDR3aa: CASRTGTHSYEQYF
v_gene: TRBV11-2; abundance: NA; CDR3aa: CASSLGGSYSYNEQFF
v_gene: TRBV5-1; abundance: NA; CDR3aa: CASSLQHGELFF
v_gene: TRBV19; abundance: NA; CDR3aa: CASSIVPGELFF
v_gene: TRBV27; abundance: NA; CDR3aa: CASSPPGPQETQYF
v_gene: TRBV7-6; abundance: NA; CDR3aa: CASSLGTAGGYEQYF
v_gene: TRBV25-1; abundance: NA; CDR3aa: CASSESLFDPQTQYF
v_gene: TRBV4-1; abundance: NA; CDR3aa: CASSLRTIGSYEQYF
v_gene: TRBV28; abundance: NA; CDR3aa: CASSLQGGYTF
v_gene: TRBV29-1; abundance: NA; CDR3aa: CSVGLRETSQYEQYF
v_gene: TRBV4-2; abundance: NA; CDR3aa: CASSQSWTGAGGYTF
v_gene: TRBV4-1; abundance: NA; CDR3aa: CASSQVFRDEQFF
v_gene: TRBV16; abundance: NA; CDR3aa: CASSQGGTGKNIQYF
v_gene: TRBV5-6; abundance: once; CDR3aa: CASSRRDSYEQYF
v_gene: TRBV11-2; abundance: NA; CDR3aa: CASGVAGELFF